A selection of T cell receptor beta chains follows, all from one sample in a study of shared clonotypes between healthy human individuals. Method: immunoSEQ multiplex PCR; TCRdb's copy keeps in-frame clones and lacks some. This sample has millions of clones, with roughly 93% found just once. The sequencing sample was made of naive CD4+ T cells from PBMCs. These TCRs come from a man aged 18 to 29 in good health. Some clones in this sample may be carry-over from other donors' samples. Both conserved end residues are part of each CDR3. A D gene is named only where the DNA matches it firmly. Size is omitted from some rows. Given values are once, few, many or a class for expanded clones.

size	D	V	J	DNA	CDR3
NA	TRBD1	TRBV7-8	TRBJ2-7	TGTGCCAGCAGCAGGATACAGGGGGCTTGGTACGAGCAGTACTTC	CASSRIQGAWYEQYF
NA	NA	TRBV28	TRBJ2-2	TGTGCCAGCAGTTTCCTCGCGGACACTTCGAACACCGGGGAGCTGTTTTTT	CASSFLADTSNTGELFF
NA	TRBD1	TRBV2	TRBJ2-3	TGTGCCAGCAGTGAAACACCGACAGGGATGAGCACAGATACGCAGTATTTT	CASSETPTGMSTDTQYF
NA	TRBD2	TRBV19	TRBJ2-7	TGTGCCAGTAGCCGAGGACTAGCGGGACCAAGCTCCTACGAGCAGTACTTC	CASSRGLAGPSSYEQYF
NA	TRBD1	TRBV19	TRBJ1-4	TGTGCCAGTAGTAACGACCTCGGGACAGGGTATGAAAAACTGTTTTTT	CASSNDLGTGYEKLFF
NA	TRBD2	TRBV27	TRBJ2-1	TGTGCCAGCAGCCCAAGGGCCATTCTCCTAGCGGGAGCCGATGAGCAGTTCTTC	CASSPRAILLAGADEQFF
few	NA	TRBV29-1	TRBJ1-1	TGCAGCGTTGAAGGGGCCTTTGAAGCTTTCTTT	CSVEGAFEAFF
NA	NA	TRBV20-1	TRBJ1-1	TGCAGTGCAACGAACACTGAAGCTTTCTTT	CSATNTEAFF
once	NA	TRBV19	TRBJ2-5	TGTGCCAGTACTAAGCGGGCCCGCGGAGAGACCCAGTACTTC	CASTKRARGETQYF
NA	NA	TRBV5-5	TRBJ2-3	TGTGCCAGCTCCGGAGGGGGTAATGTGGATACGCAGTATTTT	CASSGGGNVDTQYF
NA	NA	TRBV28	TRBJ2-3	TGTGCCAGCAGTTTCCCGCGGGGGCGACAAGACGGGGCAGATACGCAGTATTTT	CASSFPRGRQDGADTQYF
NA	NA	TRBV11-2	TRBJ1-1	TGTGCCAGCAGCTTAGAGGGGTTTTCCTTAGAAGCTTTCTTT	CASSLEGFSLEAFF
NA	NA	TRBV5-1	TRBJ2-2	TGCGCCAGCAGCTTGACCGCGGTAACCGGGGAGCTGTTTTTT	CASSLTAVTGELFF
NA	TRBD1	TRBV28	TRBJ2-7	TGTGCCAGCAGTTCCACGGGACAGTCCTACGAGCAGTACTTC	CASSSTGQSYEQYF
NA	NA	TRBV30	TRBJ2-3	TGTGCCTGCGGTACCGGGCCCCTGGGGGCAGATACGCAGTATTTT	CACGTGPLGADTQYF
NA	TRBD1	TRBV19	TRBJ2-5	TGTGCCAGTCAGGACAGGGGTGGGGAGACCCAGTACTTC	CASQDRGGETQYF
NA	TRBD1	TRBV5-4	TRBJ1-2	TGTGCCAGCAGCGGTGGGACAGCTACCGCGTACTATGGCTACACCTTC	CASSGGTATAYYGYTF
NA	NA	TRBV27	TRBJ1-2	TGTGCCAGCAGTTTTGGGGGGGCAATCTATGGCTACACCTTC	CASSFGGAIYGYTF
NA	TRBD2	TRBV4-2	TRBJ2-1	TGTGCCAGCAGCCAAGATCCCAGCGGGAGGTTCTACAATGAGCAGTTCTTC	CASSQDPSGRFYNEQFF
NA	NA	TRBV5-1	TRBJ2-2	TGCGCCAGCAGCTTGGGTGCACAGGGCGCCGGGGAGCTGTTTTTT	CASSLGAQGAGELFF
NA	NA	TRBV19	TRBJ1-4	TGTGCCAGTAGTACGCATATACTCCCAACTAATGAAAAACTGTTTTTT	CASSTHILPTNEKLFF
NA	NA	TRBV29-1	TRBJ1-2	TGCAGCGCCCTACCGGGAGCTATCGGCTACACCTTC	CSALPGAIGYTF
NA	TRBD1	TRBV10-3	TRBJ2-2	TGTGCCACTTTCCGGGACAGGGGGGTCGGGGAGCTGTTTTTT	CATFRDRGVGELFF
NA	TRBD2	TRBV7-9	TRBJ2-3	TGTGCCAGCAGCCCCGGGGTGGGACTACTGAGCACAGATACGCAGTATTTT	CASSPGVGLLSTDTQYF
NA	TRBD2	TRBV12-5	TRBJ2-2	TGTGCTAGTGGTTTGTCAACTAGCGGGAGGTATACCGGGGAGCTGTTTTTT	CASGLSTSGRYTGELFF
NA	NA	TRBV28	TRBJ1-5	TGTGCCAGCAGTTTCGCCAGGATCGGCAATCAGCCCCAGCATTTT	CASSFARIGNQPQHF
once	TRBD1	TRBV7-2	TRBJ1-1	TGTGCCAGCAGCTTGACAGGGACGACTGAAGCTTTCTTT	CASSLTGTTEAFF
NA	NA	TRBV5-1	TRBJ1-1	TGCGCCAGCAGCTTGGCCGGACACGGGGGAACTGAAGCTTTCTTT	CASSLAGHGGTEAFF
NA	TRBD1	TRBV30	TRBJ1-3	TGTGCCTGGAGTGTACTAGAGACAGGGGTCGACACCATATATTTT	CAWSVLETGVDTIYF
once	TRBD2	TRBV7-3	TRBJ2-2	TGTGCCAGCAGGTCCGGGACTACCACCGGGGAGCTGTTTTTT	CASRSGTTTGELFF
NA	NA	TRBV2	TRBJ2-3	TGTGCCAGCAGTGTTAGGCGGGGCGGCGATACGCAGTATTTT	CASSVRRGGDTQYF
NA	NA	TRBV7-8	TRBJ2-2	TGTGCCAGCAGCTTAGAGAGGTTTTTCACCGGGGAGCTGTTTTTT	CASSLERFFTGELFF
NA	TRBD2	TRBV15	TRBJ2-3	TGTGCCACCAGCATTCTAGCGGGAGCAGATACGCAGTATTTT	CATSILAGADTQYF
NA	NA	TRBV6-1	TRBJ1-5	TGTGCCAGCAGTGACCCCGCGGGTTCGGTTGGCAATCAGCCCCAGCATTTT	CASSDPAGSVGNQPQHF
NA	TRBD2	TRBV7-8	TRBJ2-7	TGTGCCAGCAGCATACTAGCGGGAGGTCTGCACTCCTACGAGCAGTACTTC	CASSILAGGLHSYEQYF
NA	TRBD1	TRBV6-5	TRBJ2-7	TGTGCCAGCGCCCGGGACAGGGAGGGCGAGCAGTACTTC	CASARDREGEQYF
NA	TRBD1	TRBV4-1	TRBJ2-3	TGCGCCAGCAGCCAAGATCCGCGGACAGGGTTCCGGGATACGCAGTATTTT	CASSQDPRTGFRDTQYF
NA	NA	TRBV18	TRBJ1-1	TGTGCCAGCTCACCACCAAGCGGGGGGTTAGGGAACACTGAAGCTTTCTTT	CASSPPSGGLGNTEAFF
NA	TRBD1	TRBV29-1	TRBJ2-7	TGCAGCGTTGAAGTTGGACAGGGGCGAGACGAGCAGTACTTC	CSVEVGQGRDEQYF
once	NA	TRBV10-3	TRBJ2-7	TGTGCCATGGGTAGAGGGGACGAGCAGTACTTC	CAMGRGDEQYF
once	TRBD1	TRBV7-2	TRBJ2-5	TGTGCCAGCAGCACGGGGCCAGGGGGGACCCAGTACTTC	CASSTGPGGTQYF
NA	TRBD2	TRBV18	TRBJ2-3	TGTGCCAGCTCCCTATTGGCGGGAGGCACCACAGATACGCAGTATTTT	CASSLLAGGTTDTQYF
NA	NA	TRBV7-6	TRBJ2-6	TGTGCCAGCAGCGGGGAGGATCTGGGGGCCAACGTCCTGACTTTC	CASSGEDLGANVLTF
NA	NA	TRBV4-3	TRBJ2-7	TGCGCCAGCAGCCAAGATGGGCTCCGATTGGGCGAGCAGTACTTC	CASSQDGLRLGEQYF
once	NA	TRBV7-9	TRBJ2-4	TGTGCCAGCAGCTTTGAAGGACAATTCAAAAACATTCAGTACTTC	CASSFEGQFKNIQYF